The 32 T cell receptor beta chains in this list originate from one sample, sequenced in a study of CD8 T cells in Susac syndrome. With random hexamers, roughly 0.45 to 1 ug RNA was reverse transcribed. TCRdb reprocessed the immunoSEQ multiplex PCR reads with MiXCR, giving one entry per CDR3 protein. This table has around 170,000 distinct CDR3 sequences, around 96% appearing once. The sequenced sample was CD4+ T cells from PBMCs. Source of these receptors: a human donor with Susac syndrome.

The DNA of the CDR3 is TGTGCCAGCAACAACGGGGGGGGGATCGGCCGGTACAATGAGCAGTTCTTC. The encoded protein is CASNNGGGIGRYNEQFF. The genes are TRBV12-3 or TRBV12-4 and TRBJ2-1; TRBD2 matches 8 bases. The CDR3 has 17 amino acids. V lost 7 bases, J lost 4 bases, and 15 bases stayed unmatched.

This sequence joins TRBV19 and TRBJ1-1; D gene uncertain. Trimming stripped 7 bases from V and 4 bases from J, with 10 bases between. Germline assignment: CDR1 LNHDA and CDR2 SQIVND (reference sequence). The CDR3 spans 12 residues. For the CDR3, the DNA is TGTGCCAGTATGGCCCCACGCACTGAAGCTTTCTTT. Its protein is CASMAPRTEAFF.

The chain recombines TRBV2 with TRBJ1-5; 7 bases map to TRBD1. Unmatched junction bases numbered 4, after V lost 4 bases and J lost 4 bases. CDR3 length: 14 residues. The germline V gene encodes CDR1 SNHLY and CDR2 FYNNEI. As DNA, the CDR3 is TGTGCCAGCAGTGGATTGGACAGGAATCAGCCCCAGCATTTT. Its translation is CASSGLDRNQPQHF.

The chain has TRBV5-1 and TRBJ1-1; D unresolved. The CDR3 totals 16 residues. Trimming removed 0 bases at V and 1 base at J, with 13 bases between. Per germline, CDR1 SGHRS and CDR2 YFSETQ. In DNA, the CDR3 is TGCGCCAGCAGCTTGGCACACCAACGCGGGAACACTGAAGCTTTCTTT. The encoded protein is CASSLAHQRGNTEAFF.

This clonotype turned up a few times. V and J are TRBV30 and TRBJ2-5; D call uncertain. The CDR3 contains 13 residues. Germline assignment: CDR1 GTSNPN and CDR2 SVGIG (reference sequence). V shed 0 bases and J shed 5 bases, with 10 bases lying between them. As DNA, the CDR3 is TGTGCCTGGAGTGTACGGGTCAGGGAGACCCAGTACTTC. This encodes CAWSVRVRETQYF.

The chain has TRBV20-1 and TRBJ1-2, with unresolved D. The V gene lost 6 bases and the J gene lost 6 bases, with 11 bases spanning the gap. CDR3 length: 11 amino acids. The germline gives CDR1 DFQATT, CDR2 SNEGSKA (reference sequence). CDR3 amino acids: CSAPTGNGYTF. The CDR3 coding sequence is TGCAGTGCCCCGACCGGGAATGGCTACACCTTC.

The rearrangement uses TRBV29-1 and TRBJ1-6; D is unclear. The V gene lost 7 bases and the J gene lost 7 bases, with 14 bases spanning the gap. The CDR3 is 13 residues long. The germline gives CDR1 SQVTM, CDR2 ANQGSEA. The CDR3 sequence: CSAGGRENSPLHF. CDR3 DNA: TGCAGCGCCGGCGGACGGGAAAATTCACCCCTCCACTTT.

The DNA for the CDR3 is TGTGCCAGCAGCCAAGTGACTTCTGGGGAGACCCAGTACTTC. This codes for CASSQVTSGETQYF. The chain carries TRBV3-1 and TRBJ2-5; D gene unclear. This CDR3 has 14 residues. Germline loops: CDR1 LGHDT, CDR2 YNNKEL (reference sequence). V gave up 1 base and J gave up 5 bases, with 11 bases separating them.

V gene TRBV3-1 combines with J gene TRBJ2-1; TRBD1 matches 8 bases. The length of the CDR3 is 17 residues. Per germline, CDR1 LGHDT and CDR2 YNNKEL (reference sequence). V shed 4 bases and J 0 bases; nucleotides not matched to a gene: 8. The CDR3 protein is CASSRRTGRSSYNEQFF. The CDR3 coding sequence is TGTGCCAGCAGCCGCCGGACAGGGAGGAGCTCCTACAATGAGCAGTTCTTC.

The chain employs TRBV12-3 or TRBV12-4 and TRBJ2-3; possibly TRBD2 for D (6 bases). The CDR3 length is 14 residues. The V gene lost 6 bases and the J gene lost 11 bases, with 21 bases spanning the gap. The DNA for the CDR3 is TGTGCCAGCAGACAGGAGGGATTATCGAGGGGGCAGTATTTT. Translation gives CASRQEGLSRGQYF.

The genes are TRBV3-1 and TRBJ2-4; possibly TRBD1 for D (6 bases). CDR1 and CDR2 from the germline V gene are LGHDT and YNNKEL (reference sequence). CDR3 length: 15 residues. V was pared by 5 bases and J by 0 bases, with 11 bases between. CDR3 DNA: TGTGCCAGCAGCGGTGACAGGTTAGCCAAAAACATTCAGTACTTC. It specifies CASSGDRLAKNIQYF.

The chain combines TRBV5-6 with TRBJ2-3, with TRBD2 matching 11 bases. V was clipped by 0 bases and J by 4 bases; unmatched bases: 7. The CDR3 extends over 17 amino acids. Germline values: CDR1 SGHDT, CDR2 YYEEEE. This CDR3 reads CASSLERLAGYPDTQYF. In DNA, the CDR3 is TGTGCCAGCAGCTTGGAACGACTAGCGGGATATCCAGATACGCAGTATTTT.

The genes are TRBV29-1 and TRBJ1-1; D unresolved. The V gene's germline CDR1 is SQVTM and CDR2 ANQGSEA. The CDR3 runs to 15 residues. Trimming shortened V by 7 bases and J by 0 bases, and 18 bases separated the two germline ends. CDR3 in amino acids: CSGRGEWYMNTEAFF. The DNA for the CDR3 is TGCAGCGGGAGAGGTGAGTGGTACATGAACACTGAAGCTTTCTTT.

The V gene is TRBV18, the J gene TRBJ1-1; tentatively, D is TRBD1 (5 bases). CDR3 size: 13 residues. The germline gives CDR1 KGHSH, CDR2 LQKENI. Trimming left V 7 bases short and J 3 bases short, with 12 bases between. CDR3 protein: CASYQGMDTEAFF. CDR3 coding DNA: TGTGCCAGCTATCAGGGCATGGACACTGAAGCTTTCTTT.

The V and J genes are TRBV6-5 and TRBJ2-5, with D perhaps given as TRBD1 or TRBD2 (5 bases each). The V end lost 3 bases, the J end lost 5 bases, and 13 bases lay between the germline ends. The CDR3 is 14 residues long. Germline CDR1 reads MNHEY; CDR2 reads SVGAGI. CDR3 bases: TGTGCCAGCAGTTATCTAGCCTGGGGGGAGACCCAGTACTTC. This gives the protein CASSYLAWGETQYF.

This rearrangement joins TRBV18 to TRBJ2-3; the D gene could be TRBD1 or TRBD2 (5 bases each). With 0 bases removed from V and 3 bases from J, the gap between germline ends came to 13 bases. Germline lookup yields CDR1 KGHSH and CDR2 LQKENI. The CDR3 is 16 residues long. The CDR3 nucleotides are TGTGCCAGCTCACCACCGGGGCTAGCCCTAACAGATACGCAGTATTTT. Protein: CASSPPGLALTDTQYF.

The chain couples TRBV29-1 to TRBJ2-5, with no clear D. Per the germline V gene, CDR1 is SQVTM and CDR2 is ANQGSEA. CDR3 length: 12 residues. Trimming took off 1 base at V and 9 bases at J, with 12 bases between the two ends. In DNA, the CDR3 is TGCAGCGTTGAAGTCCTGGGCCGCTCCCAGTACTTC. It is translated as CSVEVLGRSQYF.

V and J are TRBV12-3 or TRBV12-4 and TRBJ2-7, with 8 bases aligning to TRBD1. V lost 5 bases and J lost 3; bases outside the gene matches: 6. The length of the CDR3 is 14 residues. The CDR3 reads CASSPGQGGYEQYF. The CDR3 DNA is TGTGCCAGCAGTCCAGGACAGGGTGGCTACGAGCAGTACTTC.

The V gene is TRBV29-1, the J gene TRBJ2-7, with D perhaps TRBD2 (6 bases). CDR1 and CDR2 from the germline V gene are SQVTM and ANQGSEA. V lost 5 bases and J lost 0, with 14 bases in between. This CDR3 is 14 amino acids long. For the CDR3, the DNA is TGCAGCGTTTCATTGGGGAGGAGCTCCTACGAGCAGTACGTC. This codes for CSVSLGRSSYEQYV.

The chain has TRBV9 and TRBJ1-2; 8 bases match TRBD1. Germline CDR1 and CDR2: SGDLS and YYNGEE. V shed 3 bases and J 6 bases; nucleotides not matched to a gene: 7. This CDR3 is built from 14 residues. CDR3 in amino acids: CASSGGDRTNGYTF. The CDR3 nucleotides read TGTGCCAGCAGCGGAGGGGACAGGACAAATGGCTACACCTTC.

J is TRBJ2-1 and V is TRBV29-1; 9 bases agree with TRBD2. CDR1 and CDR2 (germline): SQVTM, ANQGSEA. After removal of 7 bases from V and 5 bases from J, the junction contained 15 bases not matched to a gene. This CDR3 is 16 amino acids long. The CDR3 bases are TGCAGCGCCACAGCCCGTCCTAGCGGGGTCGACAATGAGCAGTTCTTC. Encoded protein: CSATARPSGVDNEQFF.

This chain connects TRBV14 to TRBJ2-1; D perhaps matches TRBD1 (6 bases). Germline V gene sequence: CDR1 SGHDN, CDR2 FVKESK. V was clipped by 7 bases and J by 10 bases, with 17 bases between them. The CDR3 length is 13 residues. CDR3 region: CASNQGPSLEQFF. The CDR3 nucleotides are TGTGCCAGCAATCAGGGGCCCTCGTTGGAGCAGTTCTTC.

This chain links TRBV27 with TRBJ1-1; 7 bases agree with TRBD1. The CDR3 extends over 15 amino acids. The V gene's germline CDR1 is MNHEY and CDR2 SMNVEV (reference sequence). Trimming removed 7 bases from V and 0 bases from J; junction bases left unmatched: 8. CDR3 in DNA: TGTGCCAGCAAGAGACAGGGAAGAATGAACACTGAAGCTTTCTTT. Its protein is CASKRQGRMNTEAFF.

The gene calls are TRBV30 and TRBJ1-2, with D possibly being TRBD1 (5 bases). This CDR3 is built from 14 residues. Germline CDR1 GTSNPN, CDR2 SVGIG (reference sequence). V lost 1 base and J 7 bases, leaving 16 bases between the germline ends. This CDR3 is CAWSGGSGLFGYTF. The CDR3 DNA follows: TGTGCCTGGAGTGGGGGGAGCGGCCTCTTTGGCTACACCTTC.

J is TRBJ2-1 and V is TRBV6-2 or TRBV6-3, with TRBD2 matching 10 bases. Trimming cost V 6 bases and J 7 bases; bases outside gene matches: 12. This CDR3 is built from 16 residues. From germline, CDR1 is MNHEY and CDR2 SVGEGT. The CDR3 here is CASRQRWVAGGNEQFF. The CDR3, as DNA: TGTGCCAGCAGGCAAAGATGGGTAGCGGGAGGAAATGAGCAGTTCTTC.

The V and J genes are TRBV7-9 and TRBJ1-3; D gene ambiguous. V lost 3 bases and J lost 0, with 9 bases in between. Per the germline V gene, CDR1 is SEHNR and CDR2 is FQNEAQ (reference sequence). There are 15 residues in the CDR3. The CDR3 DNA sequence: TGTGCCAGCAGCTTCCCGGGAGGCTCTGGAAACACCATATATTTT. Protein product: CASSFPGGSGNTIYF. The whole variable domain, remainder taken from reference TRBV7-9 and TRBJ1-3, is DTGVSQNPRHKITKRGQNVTFRCDPISEHNRLYWYRQTLGQGPEFLTYFQNEAQLEKSRLLSDRFSAERPKGSFSTLEIQRTEQGDSAMYLCASSFPGGSGNTIYFGEGSWLTVV.

CDR3 nucleotide sequence: TGTGCCACCAGCGGGGGGCCGGAAGAGACCCAGTACTTC. Its translation is CATSGGPEETQYF. The chain joins TRBV15 to TRBJ2-5, with D perhaps being TRBD1 or TRBD2 (6 bases each). Germline V CDR1 and CDR2: LNHNV, YYDKDF (reference sequence). Trimming shortened V by 5 bases and J by 3 bases, and 10 bases separated the two germline ends. The CDR3 consists of 13 residues.

The V call is TRBV9, the J call TRBJ1-5; D not resolved. From germline, CDR1 is SGDLS and CDR2 YYNGEE. The CDR3 is 14 residues long. V shed 3 bases and J shed 10 bases, with 17 bases lying between them. The CDR3 loop is CASSETGSQSPQHF. Here the CDR3 DNA reads TGTGCCAGCAGCGAAACCGGGTCCCAATCCCCCCAGCATTTT. Combining the CDR3 with reference TRBV9 and TRBJ1-5 gives the whole variable domain DSGVTQTPKHLITATGQRVTLRCSPRSGDLSVYWYQQSLDQGLQFLIQYYNGEERAKGNILERFSAQQFPDLHSELNLSSLELGDSALYFCASSETGSQSPQHFGDGTRLSIL.

V and J are TRBV2 and TRBJ2-7; 8 bases agree with TRBD1. This CDR3 spans 13 amino acids. CDR1 SNHLY and CDR2 FYNNEI come from the germline V gene. The V and J ends lost 10 bases and 4 bases, in that order; junction bases with no gene match: 9. The CDR3 DNA is TGTGCCACCGTACCCAGGGGGCTGTACGAGCAGTACTTC. It encodes CATVPRGLYEQYF. Full variable domain (rest looked up from reference TRBV2 and TRBJ2-7): EPEVTQTPSHQVTQMGQEVILRCVPISNHLYFYWYRQILGQKVEFLVSFYNNEISEKSEIFDDQFSVERPDGSNFTLKIRSTKLEDSAMYFCATVPRGLYEQYFGPGTRLTVT.

The chain uses TRBV29-1 and TRBJ2-7, with 8 bases that match TRBD1. This CDR3 has 14 amino acids. The V and J ends lost 3 bases and 0 bases, in that order; junction bases with no gene match: 4. The germline gives CDR1 SQVTM, CDR2 ANQGSEA. The DNA for the CDR3 is TGCAGCGTTGAGGACAGGGCCCTCTCCTACGAGCAGTACTTC. Translating it yields CSVEDRALSYEQYF.

The chain carries TRBV10-2 and TRBJ2-1; D unclear. V lost 8 bases to trimming and J lost 7 bases, with 9 bases between them. The CDR3 is made up of 11 amino acids. Germline V gene sequence: CDR1 WSHSY, CDR2 SAAADI. The CDR3 sequence is CASEDRNEQFF. CDR3 DNA sequence: TGCGCCAGCGAGGACCGGAATGAGCAGTTCTTC.

The CDR3 spells CASSPGSSTDTQYF. DNA for the CDR3: TGTGCCAGCTCACCAGGGTCTAGCACAGATACGCAGTATTTT. The chain uses TRBV18 and TRBJ2-3; the D is unclear. CDR1 is KGHSH and CDR2 is LQKENI in the germline V gene. V was trimmed by 2 bases and J by 0 bases, leaving 6 bases between them. The CDR3 totals 14 residues.